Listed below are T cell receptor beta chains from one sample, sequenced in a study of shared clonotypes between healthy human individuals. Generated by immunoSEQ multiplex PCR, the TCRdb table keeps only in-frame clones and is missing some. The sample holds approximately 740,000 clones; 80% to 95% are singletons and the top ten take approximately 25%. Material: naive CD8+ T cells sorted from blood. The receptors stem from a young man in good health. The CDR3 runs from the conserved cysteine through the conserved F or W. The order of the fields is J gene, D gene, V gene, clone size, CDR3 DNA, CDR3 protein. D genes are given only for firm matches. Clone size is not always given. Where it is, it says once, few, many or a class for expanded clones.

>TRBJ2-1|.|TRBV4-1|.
TGCGCCAGCAGCCAAGCTGGGGGCCGATACAATGAGCAGTTCTTC
CASSQAGGRYNEQFF
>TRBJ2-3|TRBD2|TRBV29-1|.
TGCAGCGTAGCGACTAGCGGGAGAGCAGATACGCAGTATTTT
CSVATSGRADTQYF
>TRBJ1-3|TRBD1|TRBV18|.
TGTGCCAGCTCACCATCTAGGGACAGCTTTGGAAACACCATATATTTT
CASSPSRDSFGNTIYF
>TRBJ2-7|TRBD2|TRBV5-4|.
TGTGCCAGCAGCTGGACTAGCGGAGCCTACGAGCAGTACTTC
CASSWTSGAYEQYF
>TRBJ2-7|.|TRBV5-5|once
TGTGCCAGCAGGACGGCGGCGGCAAGCTCCTACGAGCAGTACTTC
CASRTAAASSYEQYF
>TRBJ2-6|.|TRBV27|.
TGTGCCAGCAGTCCATTCCCCAGGATGGACTCTGGGGCCAACGTCCTGACTTTC
CASSPFPRMDSGANVLTF
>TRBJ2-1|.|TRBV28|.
TGTGCCACCCAAAAAAACTCCTACAATGAGCAGTTCTTC
CATQKNSYNEQFF
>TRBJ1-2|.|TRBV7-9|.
TGTGCCAGCAGCCCCTTGGGGGTCGGGTGGTTCTATGGCTACACCTTC
CASSPLGVGWFYGYTF
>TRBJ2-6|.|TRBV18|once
TGTGCCAGCTCACCGGGGTCCCAGCCCCTCCCCGGGGCCAACGTCCTGACTTTC
CASSPGSQPLPGANVLTF
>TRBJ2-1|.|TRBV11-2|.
TGTGCCAGCAGCTTAGCGTCCTTCGGGGGTGAGCAGTTCTTC
CASSLASFGGEQFF
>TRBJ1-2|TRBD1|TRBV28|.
TGTGCCAGCAGTTTTGGGACAGACTATTATGGCTACACCTTC
CASSFGTDYYGYTF
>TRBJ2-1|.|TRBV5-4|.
TGTGCCAGCAGCTTGGGGGAGAACTACAATGAGCAGTTCTTC
CASSLGENYNEQFF
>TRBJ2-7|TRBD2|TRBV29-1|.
TGCAGCGTGACTAGCGGGAGGGCCAACGAGCAGTACTTC
CSVTSGRANEQYF
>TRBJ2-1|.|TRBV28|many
TGTGCCAGCGGGACCTACAATGAGCAGTTCTTC
CASGTYNEQFF
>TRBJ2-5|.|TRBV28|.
TGTGCCAGCAGTCCCAACAGGGAAGAGACCCAGTACTTC
CASSPNREETQYF
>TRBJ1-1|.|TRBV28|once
TGTGCCAGCAGTTTATCTCAGGGTTGGGACACTGAAGCTTTCTTT
CASSLSQGWDTEAFF
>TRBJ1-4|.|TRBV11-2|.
TGTGCCAGCAGCCTTCAGGGCGGGACGGGTATCGTTGAAAAACTGTTTTTT
CASSLQGGTGIVEKLFF
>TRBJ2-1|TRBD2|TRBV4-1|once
TGCGCCAGCAGCCATACGCCCGGGACTAGCTTTGCTGAGCAGTTCTTC
CASSHTPGTSFAEQFF
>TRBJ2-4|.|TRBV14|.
TGTGCCAGCAGCTCCCCTTACGCCAAAAACATTCAGTACTTC
CASSSPYAKNIQYF
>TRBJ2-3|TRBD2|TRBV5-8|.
TGTGCCAGCAGCTCGGGACTAGCGGGAGGCACAGATACGCAGTATTTT
CASSSGLAGGTDTQYF
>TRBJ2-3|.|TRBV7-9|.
TGTGCCAGTTCTTTAGCGACAGATACGCAGTATTTT
CASSLATDTQYF
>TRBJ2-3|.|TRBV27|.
TGTGCCAGCAGTTTTAGTCCTAGCACAGATACGCAGTATTTT
CASSFSPSTDTQYF
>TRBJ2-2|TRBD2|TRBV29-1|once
TGCAGCGTTGTTGCGGGAGGGTTAGACACCGGGGAGCTGTTTTTT
CSVVAGGLDTGELFF